Presented here are 16 T cell receptor beta chains from one specimen sequenced in a study of blood T cell repertoires in COVID-19. The repertoire was sequenced with immunoSEQ multiplex PCR; TCRdb's copy has only in-frame clones and lacks some. The table shows a few hundred thousand clones, with more than 80% occurring only once. Sequenced material: PBMCs or T cells enriched from blood (not recorded which). These receptors came from a man between 18 and 35 years old who had recovered from COVID-19.

The genes are TRBV7-2 and TRBJ2-7; 8 bases fit TRBD2. The germline gives CDR1 SGHTA, CDR2 FQGNSA. The CDR3 is made up of 15 amino acids. V shed 7 bases and J 2 bases; nucleotides not matched to a gene: 10. CDR3 DNA sequence: TGTGCCAGCACCCCAGGACTAGCTGAAACCTACGAGCAGTACTTC. Translating it yields CASTPGLAETYEQYF.

This sequence joins TRBV27 and TRBJ2-7; 8 positions match TRBD1. CDR3 length: 15 amino acids. The J segment lost 2 bases and the V segment lost 5 bases, leaving 8 bases of the junction unmatched. The germline V gene encodes CDR1 MNHEY and CDR2 SMNVEV (reference sequence). The CDR3 bases are TGTGCCAGCAGTCCCCCGGGGACAGGAGCCTACGAGCAGTACTTC. This translates into CASSPPGTGAYEQYF.

This chain uses TRBV18 with TRBJ2-7, with 8 bases that match TRBD1. Unmatched junction bases numbered 10, after V lost 3 bases and J lost 9 bases. Germline values: CDR1 KGHSH, CDR2 LQKENI. The CDR3 has 14 residues. This CDR3 is CASSPTGERTTQYF. DNA for the CDR3: TGTGCCAGCTCACCGACAGGGGAGAGGACGACGCAGTACTTC.

V gene TRBV6-2 or TRBV6-3 combines with J gene TRBJ2-3; 16 bases are shared with TRBD2. Germline CDR1 and CDR2: MNHEY and SVGEGT. This CDR3 has 17 amino acids. J lost 5 bases, V lost 10 bases, and 12 bases had no gene match. In DNA form, the CDR3 reads TGTGCCACCCGCCCGGGACTAGCGGGAGGGGATAGAGATACGCAGTATTTT. Its protein product is CATRPGLAGGDRDTQYF.

This sequence joins TRBV7-3 and TRBJ2-3; D is unclear. Per germline, CDR1 SGHTA and CDR2 FQGTGA. With 2 bases removed from V and 0 bases from J, the gap between germline ends came to 3 bases. The CDR3 has 13 amino acids. CDR3 sequence reads: CASSLSSTDTQYF. The CDR3 bases are TGTGCCAGCAGCTTATCAAGCACAGATACGCAGTATTTT.

The chain links TRBV6-6 to TRBJ1-6, with 10 positions matching TRBD1. Germline V gene lookup returns CDR1 MNHNY and CDR2 SVGAGI (reference sequence). Losses at the gene ends were 5 bases for V and 7 bases for J; bases not matched to a gene: 8. This CDR3 contains 16 residues. The CDR3 region is CASSPLTGGGNSPLHF. CDR3 coding DNA: TGTGCCAGCAGTCCCCTGACAGGGGGCGGGAATTCACCCCTCCACTTT.

This clone was detected only once. V and J are TRBV27 and TRBJ1-1, with D maybe TRBD1 (6 bases). Germline V gene data show CDR1 as MNHEY and CDR2 as SMNVEV (reference sequence). The CDR3 has 15 residues. V gave up 2 bases and J gave up 5 bases, with 15 bases separating them. The CDR3 here is CASSLGLGRGTEAFF. The CDR3, as DNA: TGTGCCAGCAGTTTAGGTCTGGGCAGGGGTACTGAAGCTTTCTTT.

The chain recombines TRBV12-3 or TRBV12-4 with TRBJ1-1, with D perhaps TRBD1 (5 bases). V lost 4 bases to trimming and J lost 6 bases, with 6 bases between them. This CDR3 comprises 11 residues. The CDR3 nucleotides are TGTGCCAGCAGTTGGGGGGCTGAAGCTTTCTTT. As protein: CASSWGAEAFF.

CDR3 region: CASSPRDRGRGNSPLHF. Written as DNA, the CDR3 is TGTGCCAGTAGTCCTAGAGACAGGGGGAGAGGAAATTCACCCCTCCACTTT. V is TRBV19 and J is TRBJ1-6, with 9 bases matching TRBD1. The CDR3 consists of 17 residues. The germline V gene encodes CDR1 LNHDA and CDR2 SQIVND (reference sequence). Losses at the gene ends were 5 bases for V and 7 bases for J; bases not matched to a gene: 12.

The chain links TRBV28 to TRBJ1-6; D uncertain. The CDR3 sequence is 14 residues long. With 6 bases removed from V and 2 bases from J, the gap between germline ends came to 8 bases. CDR1 and CDR2 from the germline V gene are MDHEN and SYDVKM. The chain's CDR3 is CASRPGAYNSPLHF. In nucleotides, the CDR3 is TGTGCCAGCAGGCCCGGGGCCTATAATTCACCCCTCCACTTT.

The J gene is TRBJ1-5, the V gene TRBV27; tentatively, D is TRBD1 (5 bases). The CDR3 has 11 residues. Germline V CDR1 and CDR2: MNHEY, SMNVEV (reference sequence). Between the trimmed V and J ends, which lost 3 bases and 11 bases, there was a span of 8 bases. The CDR3 DNA sequence: TGTGCCAGCAGTTTTCGGGGGACCCAGCATTTT. Amino acid sequence: CASSFRGTQHF.

As DNA, the CDR3 is TGTGCCAGCAGCCCCGATTTGACAGGGCTTACGTATAATTCACCCCTCCACTTT. Its protein is CASSPDLTGLTYNSPLHF. The rearrangement links TRBV9 to TRBJ1-6, with 7 positions matching TRBD1. The germline V gene has CDR1 SGDLS and CDR2 YYNGEE. The J segment lost 4 bases and the V segment lost 4 bases, leaving 14 bases of the junction unmatched. The CDR3 is made up of 18 amino acids.

The genes are TRBV9 and TRBJ2-7; 7 bases match TRBD1. The germline CDR1 and CDR2 sequences are SGDLS and YYNGEE. This CDR3 contains 15 residues. J gave up 3 bases and V 0 bases, and 6 bases lay outside the gene matches. Here the CDR3 reads CASSVEGQPFYEQYF. CDR3 coding DNA: TGTGCCAGCAGCGTAGAGGGACAGCCCTTCTACGAGCAGTACTTC. Full variable domain (rest looked up from reference TRBV9 and TRBJ2-7): DSGVTQTPKHLITATGQRVTLRCSPRSGDLSVYWYQQSLDQGLQFLIQYYNGEERAKGNILERFSAQQFPDLHSELNLSSLELGDSALYFCASSVEGQPFYEQYFGPGTRLTVT.

The CDR3 DNA reads as TGTGCCAGCACTAACAGGCACAATTCCAATCAGCCCCAGCATTTT. Translating gives CASTNRHNSNQPQHF. The gene calls are TRBV6-5 and TRBJ1-5, with a weak D call TRBD1 (5 bases). Per germline, CDR1 MNHEY and CDR2 SVGAGI. Trimming pared 7 bases from V and 3 bases from J, leaving 16 bases between. The CDR3 runs to 15 residues.

The chain joins TRBV3-1 (or the pseudogene TRBV3-2) to TRBJ2-1; 7 bases agree with TRBD2. V trimming: 5 bases; J trimming: 3 bases; junction bases outside the gene matches: 10. Germline V gene lookup returns CDR1 LGHDT and CDR2 YNNKEL (reference sequence). This CDR3 contains 16 residues. The CDR3 is CASSSSTSPRYNEQFF. The CDR3 nucleotides are TGTGCCAGCAGCTCCTCGACTAGCCCACGCTACAATGAGCAGTTCTTC.

This chain links TRBV7-6 with TRBJ1-1, with 11 bases matching TRBD1. Trimming removed 5 bases from V and 0 bases from J; junction bases left unmatched: 5. Germline V CDR1 and CDR2: SGHVS, FNYEAQ. The CDR3 is made up of 16 amino acids. In DNA form, the CDR3 reads TGTGCCAGCAGCCTCCGGACAGGGGGCATGAACACTGAAGCTTTCTTT. Protein sequence: CASSLRTGGMNTEAFF.